This T cell receptor (beta chain) was captured by sequencing in a study of OX40 agonist ivuxolimab in advanced cancers. The CDR3 spans 14 residues. The germline gives CDR1 MDHEN, CDR2 SYDVKM. The V gene lost 2 bases and the J gene lost 7 bases, with 14 bases spanning the gap. Sequencing was performed with immunoSEQ multiplex PCR; in TCRdb, only in-frame clones are kept and a portion is missing. The repertoire holds roughly 56,000 clones, with roughly 84% as singletons. The TCR sequence derives from an adult with an advanced solid tumor such as melanoma, head and neck, liver or kidney cancer. The sequencing used CD4+ or CD8+ T cells sorted from blood, collected in a trial of the OX40 agonist ivuxolimab. The rearrangement links TRBV28 to TRBJ1-2; D may be TRBD1 (5 bases). CDR3 sequence: CASSLMGPGVGYTF. CDR3 DNA: TGTGCCAGCAGTTTAATGGGGCCGGGGGTTGGCTACACCTTC.